This TCR beta chain was sequenced for a study of T cell responses to AZD1222 COVID-19 vaccine. Study-level findings and limits: It was only after the peak T cell response that any repertoires were sampled. A rise in Spike-specific TCR breadth and depth followed two AZD1222 doses. Females outnumbered males among donors, who were mostly white British; clonal diversity was possibly underestimated.

The CDR3 covers 15 residues. Germline V gene sequence: CDR1 MRHNA, CDR2 SNTAGT. V was clipped by 3 bases and J by 4 bases, with 13 bases between them. A word on this clone: Its specificity is unknown.

TCRdb's table, derived via immunoSEQ multiplex PCR, lists solely in-frame clones and lacks some. Of over 100,000 clones in the sample, over 75% were seen once. The clonotype originates from an adult in good health. The chain has TRBV6-4 and TRBJ2-1; a possible D gene is TRBD2 (5 bases). The sample in question was peripheral blood, obtained on day 0 of AZD1222 vaccination. The CDR3 coding sequence is TGTGCCAGCAGTGATGAAGGGTCGGGGTACAATGAGCAGTTCTTC. Translating gives CASSDEGSGYNEQFF.